Listed below are T cell receptor beta chains from one sample, sequenced in a study of blood T cell repertoires in COVID-19. Only in-frame clones appear in the TCRdb table, and some are missing; sequencing was by immunoSEQ multiplex PCR. This table has about 98,000 clones, about 81% appearing once. Sequenced sample: peripheral blood. Every receptor here comes from a man at least 80 years old with acute or convalescent COVID-19. The CDR3 runs from the conserved cysteine through the conserved F or W. A D gene is named only where the DNA matches it firmly. Not every row has a clone size; where given, it reads once, few, many or a size class.

clone_size	d_call	cdr3_length	v_call	j_call	cdr3_aa	cdr3_nt
-	TRBD2	16	TRBV7-2	TRBJ2-7	CASSLVTSGSPYEQYF	TGTGCCAGCAGCTTAGTGACTAGCGGGAGCCCCTACGAGCAGTACTTC
-	-	15	TRBV11-3	TRBJ1-1	CASSLNSIQGTEAFF	TGTGCCAGCAGCTTAAACTCGATCCAGGGGACTGAAGCTTTCTTT
few	-	13	TRBV27	TRBJ1-2	CASSPREGGGYTF	TGTGCCAGCAGTCCCAGGGAGGGGGGGGGCTACACCTTC
few	-	13	TRBV6-4	TRBJ1-2	CASTAGDGGGYTF	TGTGCCAGCACCGCGGGGGACGGCGGTGGCTACACCTTC
few	-	10	TRBV6-5	TRBJ2-7	CASGGLEQYF	TGTGCCAGCGGGGGGTTAGAGCAGTACTTC
-	TRBD1	14	TRBV6-5	TRBJ2-7	CASSPGQGRYEQYF	TGTGCCAGCAGTCCGGGACAGGGGCGGTACGAGCAGTACTTC
-	-	14	TRBV9	TRBJ1-3	CASSVVTSGNTIYF	TGTGCCAGCAGCGTAGTAACATCTGGAAACACCATATATTTT
-	TRBD1	13	TRBV12-3/TRBV12-4	TRBJ1-5	CASSGQGIQPQHF	TGTGCCAGCAGTGGACAGGGAATTCAGCCCCAGCATTTT
-	-	15	TRBV6-5	TRBJ1-6	CASRSSRRVNSPLHF	TGTGCCAGCAGGTCGAGTCGACGGGTTAATTCACCCCTCCACTTT
-	-	14	TRBV5-5	TRBJ1-2	CASSGRQVNYGYTF	TGTGCCAGCAGCGGTCGGCAGGTTAACTATGGCTACACCTTC
-	-	17	TRBV6-2/TRBV6-3	TRBJ1-5	CASSYSGGAWGNQPQHF	TGTGCCAGCAGTTACTCGGGCGGGGCCTGGGGAAATCAGCCCCAGCATTTT
-	TRBD1	13	TRBV30	TRBJ1-1	CAWSTGGNTEAFF	TGTGCCTGGAGTACAGGGGGTAACACTGAAGCTTTCTTT
-	-	15	TRBV3-1/TRBV3-2	TRBJ1-3	CASSQDEGAGNTIYF	TGTGCCAGCAGCCAAGATGAAGGGGCTGGAAACACCATATATTTT
-	-	13	TRBV6-5	TRBJ2-2	CASSLSRPGELFF	TGTGCCAGCAGTTTGTCTCGTCCCGGGGAGCTGTTTTTT
-	-	13	TRBV6-6	TRBJ1-2	CASRQDSGYGYTF	TGTGCCAGCAGGCAGGATAGCGGCTATGGCTACACCTTC
-	-	18	TRBV18	TRBJ1-3	CASSQARENSYSGNTIYF	TGTGCCAGCTCACAAGCCCGGGAGAATAGTTACTCTGGAAACACCATATATTTT
-	-	14	TRBV29-1	TRBJ1-3	CSVGFAGSGNTIYF	TGCAGCGTTGGTTTTGCAGGCTCTGGAAACACCATATATTTT
-	-	13	TRBV3-1/TRBV3-2	TRBJ2-7	CASSHPREYEQYF	TGTGCCAGCAGCCACCCACGAGAATACGAGCAGTACTTC
-	-	13	TRBV6-5	TRBJ1-2	CASSYSGGIGYTF	TGTGCCAGCAGTTACTCTGGCGGGATTGGCTACACCTTC
-	-	11	TRBV28	TRBJ1-1	CASRTGPEAFF	TGTGCCAGCAGAACAGGGCCTGAAGCTTTCTTT
-	TRBD1	15	TRBV5-1	TRBJ2-1	CASSWTWDSNNEQFF	TGCGCCAGCAGCTGGACATGGGACAGCAACAATGAGCAGTTCTTC
-	TRBD1	15	TRBV13	TRBJ2-7	CASSRRGQGLYEQYF	TGTGCCAGCAGCAGAAGAGGACAGGGCCTCTACGAGCAGTACTTC
-	TRBD1	15	TRBV10-3	TRBJ1-5	CAIRTDRGRDQPQHF	TGTGCCATCAGGACGGACAGGGGCAGGGATCAGCCCCAGCATTTT
-	TRBD1	15	TRBV5-1	TRBJ1-6	CASSAWTGGNSPLHF	TGCGCCAGCAGCGCCTGGACAGGGGGTAATTCACCCCTCCACTTT
-	-	15	TRBV19	TRBJ1-1	CASSKYSGMNTEAFF	TGTGCCAGTAGTAAATACAGCGGCATGAACACTGAAGCTTTCTTT
-	TRBD1	14	TRBV6-5	TRBJ1-1	CATGRGTGGTEAFF	TGTGCCACCGGCCGCGGGACAGGGGGCACTGAAGCTTTCTTT
-	TRBD1	12	TRBV28	TRBJ1-1	CASSLLQGPPFF	TGTGCCAGCAGTTTGTTACAGGGGCCCCCTTTCTTT
-	-	15	TRBV3-1/TRBV3-2	TRBJ1-1	CASSKRGGLDTEAFF	TGTGCCAGCAGCAAAAGAGGAGGGTTAGACACTGAAGCTTTCTTT
-	TRBD1	15	TRBV18	TRBJ2-7	CASSVRTGSPYEQYF	TGTGCCAGCTCAGTTCGGACAGGGAGCCCCTACGAGCAGTACTTC
-	TRBD1	16	TRBV4-3	TRBJ1-6	CASSQDRDRGTSPLHF	TGCGCCAGCAGCCAAGATAGGGACAGGGGGACTTCACCCCTCCACTTT
-	-	15	TRBV4-3	TRBJ2-1	CASSQAEQGSNEQFF	TGCGCCAGCAGCCAAGCGGAACAGGGAAGCAATGAGCAGTTCTTC
few	-	14	TRBV6-5	TRBJ1-2	CASSYSGSGGGYTF	TGTGCCAGCAGTTACTCGGGCTCCGGAGGCGGCTACACCTTC
-	-	14	TRBV14	TRBJ1-6	CASSQGGMGPPLHF	TGTGCCAGCAGCCAGGGGGGTATGGGTCCACCCCTCCACTTT
-	-	15	TRBV30	TRBJ1-1	CAWSVPETMNTEAFF	TGTGCCTGGAGTGTACCAGAGACAATGAACACTGAAGCTTTCTTT
medium-sized	TRBD1	14	TRBV30	TRBJ2-7	CAWDYAGQGDEQYF	TGTGCCTGGGATTATGCGGGACAGGGCGACGAGCAGTACTTC
-	TRBD2	13	TRBV7-2	TRBJ2-4	CASSFRSGDIQYF	TGTGCCAGCAGCTTTCGAAGCGGGGACATTCAGTACTTC
-	TRBD1	15	TRBV4-1	TRBJ1-1	CASSQPGTGRTEAFF	TGCGCCAGCAGCCAACCCGGGACAGGGAGAACTGAAGCTTTCTTT
-	-	13	TRBV6-5	TRBJ1-6	CATRETGGQPLHF	TGTGCGACGAGGGAGACGGGGGGTCAACCCCTCCACTTT
-	-	11	TRBV10-1	TRBJ2-3	CASSDLDTQYF	TGCGCCAGCAGTGATCTAGATACGCAGTATTTT
-	TRBD1	18	TRBV19	TRBJ1-1	CASSIVAGQGRVNTEAFF	TGTGCCAGTAGTATAGTAGCAGGACAGGGTCGGGTAAACACTGAAGCTTTCTTT
-	-	12	TRBV25-1	TRBJ1-1	CASSEGRGEAFF	TGTGCCAGCAGTGAGGGGAGAGGGGAAGCTTTCTTT
few	-	13	TRBV28	TRBJ2-1	CASSLGGHNEQFF	TGTGCCAGCAGTTTAGGCGGGCACAATGAGCAGTTCTTC
-	-	12	TRBV28	TRBJ2-3	CASDARGDTQYF	TGTGCCAGCGATGCTAGGGGAGATACGCAGTATTTT
-	-	12	TRBV29-1	TRBJ2-7	CSVDGEAYEQYF	TGCAGCGTTGACGGGGAGGCCTACGAGCAGTACTTC
-	-	13	TRBV12-3/TRBV12-4	TRBJ2-7	CASRGGGDYEQYF	TGTGCCAGCAGAGGGGGAGGGGACTACGAGCAGTACTTC
-	TRBD2	15	TRBV25-1	TRBJ2-1	CASSFGLAGGSEQFF	TGTGCCAGCTCATTCGGACTAGCGGGGGGCTCAGAGCAGTTCTTC
-	-	17	TRBV5-4	TRBJ2-2	CASSAEKGSPFTGELFF	TGTGCCAGCAGCGCGGAAAAGGGGTCCCCTTTCACCGGGGAGCTGTTTTTT
-	TRBD1	15	TRBV11-3	TRBJ2-3	CASSRGQGGADTQYF	TGTGCCAGCAGCCGGGGACAGGGTGGGGCAGATACGCAGTATTTT
-	TRBD1	16	TRBV6-2/TRBV6-3	TRBJ1-5	CASSYSQGVYNQPQHF	TGTGCCAGCAGTTACAGCCAGGGGGTATACAATCAGCCCCAGCATTTT
-	-	12	TRBV10-3	TRBJ1-3	CAISDTPDTIYF	TGTGCCATCAGTGACACCCCGGACACCATATATTTT
-	TRBD1	18	TRBV18	TRBJ1-4	CASSPQRDRRGGNEKLFF	TGTGCCAGCTCACCACAACGGGACAGGCGAGGGGGGAATGAAAAACTGTTTTTT
few	-	17	TRBV19	TRBJ2-1	CASSIEDRGYSYNEQFF	TGTGCCAGTAGTATAGAAGATAGGGGGTACTCCTACAATGAGCAGTTCTTC
-	-	16	TRBV7-2	TRBJ2-3	CASSLASGRGTDTQYF	TGTGCCAGCAGCTTAGCGAGTGGTCGGGGCACAGATACGCAGTATTTT
few	TRBD1	15	TRBV28	TRBJ1-2	CASSLVGQGLSGYTF	TGTGCCAGCAGTTTAGTAGGACAGGGTTTAAGCGGCTACACCTTC